Each of the 31 T cell receptor beta chains below was sequenced from the same sample in a study of blood T cell repertoires in COVID-19. Assay used: immunoSEQ multiplex PCR; TCRdb lists only in-frame clones, some missing. The data show around 250,000 clones, approximately 82% seen once. Source material: peripheral blood. The receptor source for this set is a man aged 80 or over with acute or convalescent COVID-19.

This sequence joins TRBV19 and TRBJ2-2; 11 bases map to TRBD2. Germline CDR1 is LNHDA and CDR2 is SQIVND (reference sequence). V lost 6 bases and J lost 1; bases outside the gene matches: 7. The CDR3 spans 17 residues. CDR3 sequence (DNA): TGTGCCAGTAGCATGGGACTAGCGGCCTTGAACACCGGGGAGCTGTTTTTT. Translation: CASSMGLAALNTGELFF.

V gene TRBV3-1 (or the pseudogene TRBV3-2) combines with J gene TRBJ2-2; perhaps TRBD1 as D (5 bases). Germline V gene data show CDR1 as LGHDT and CDR2 as YNNKEL (reference sequence). The CDR3 covers 15 residues. V lost 0 bases, J lost 4 bases, and 9 bases lay in between. The CDR3 protein is CASSQEQGSTGELFF. In nucleotides, the CDR3 is TGTGCCAGCAGCCAAGAGCAGGGTAGCACCGGGGAGCTGTTTTTT.

In this sample, this clone turned up a few times. The chain carries TRBV27 and TRBJ1-2, with 9 bases identical to TRBD1. This CDR3 has 15 amino acids. V lost 3 bases and J lost 8; bases outside the gene matches: 10. Germline lookup yields CDR1 MNHEY and CDR2 SMNVEV (reference sequence). In DNA, the CDR3 is TGTGCCAGCAGTTTCCTGGGACAGGGTACGAGCGGCTACACCTTC. Translated, it gives CASSFLGQGTSGYTF.

This chain joins TRBV11-1 and TRBJ2-7, with D possibly matching TRBD1 (6 bases). Trimming removed 5 bases from V and 7 bases from J, with 12 bases in between. The germline CDR1 and CDR2 sequences are SGHAT and FQDESV (reference sequence). This CDR3 region has 12 residues. The CDR3 nucleotides are TGTGCCAGCAGCCACACAGGGCAAGAGCAGTACTTC. This gives the protein CASSHTGQEQYF.

This chain connects TRBV2 to TRBJ1-1; tentatively, D is TRBD1 (6 bases). Trimming stripped 8 bases from V and 2 bases from J, with 12 bases between. The CDR3 is made up of 13 amino acids. Germline-derived CDR1 and CDR2 are SNHLY and FYNNEI. CDR3 in amino acids: CASAARGNTEAFF. The CDR3 DNA is TGTGCCAGCGCCGCCAGGGGAAACACTGAAGCTTTCTTT.

This chain joins TRBV19 and TRBJ1-5; 8 nucleotides line up with TRBD1. CDR3 length: 14 amino acids. Germline trimming cut 4 bases from V and 4 bases from J; bases unmatched to any gene: 3. CDR1 and CDR2 from the germline V gene are LNHDA and SQIVND (reference sequence). CDR3 sequence: CASSTGQGNQPQHF. CDR3 sequence (DNA): TGTGCCAGTAGTACCGGACAGGGAAATCAGCCCCAGCATTTT.

The J gene is TRBJ1-1, the V gene TRBV7-2, with 9 bases fitting TRBD1. Per germline, CDR1 SGHTA and CDR2 FQGNSA. J lost 1 base, V lost 3 bases, and 3 bases had no gene match. The CDR3 sequence is 15 residues long. The CDR3 region is CASSLGQGSNTEAFF. DNA of the CDR3: TGTGCCAGCAGCTTGGGACAGGGATCGAACACTGAAGCTTTCTTT.

The chain is built from TRBV5-1 and TRBJ2-7; the match to TRBD1 covers 8 bases. CDR3 length: 15 amino acids. V lost 3 bases to trimming and J lost 0 bases; unmatched junction nucleotides: 5. The V gene's germline CDR1 is SGHRS and CDR2 YFSETQ. Written as DNA, the CDR3 is TGCGCCAGCAGCTGGGGGACAGGCTTCTCCTACGAGCAGTACTTC. It is translated as CASSWGTGFSYEQYF.

The genes are TRBV5-4 and TRBJ2-7, with 10 bases aligning to TRBD1. CDR1 is SGHNT, CDR2 YYREEE, per germline (reference sequence). The junction had 8 bases not matched to a gene; V was cut back by 4 bases and J by 1 base. CDR3 length: 16 amino acids. In DNA, the CDR3 is TGTGCCAGCAGCCCCCGGGACAGGGGTCCGTCCTACGAGCAGTACTTC. Amino acids: CASSPRDRGPSYEQYF. The whole variable domain, remainder taken from reference TRBV5-4 and TRBJ2-7, is ETGVTQSPTHLIKTRGQQVTLRCSSQSGHNTVSWYQQALGQGPQFIFQYYREEENGRGNFPPRFSGLQFPNYSSELNVNALELDDSALYLCASSPRDRGPSYEQYFGPGTRLTVT.

The chain uses TRBV3-1 (or the pseudogene TRBV3-2) and TRBJ2-7; 14 nucleotides match TRBD2. Trimming removed 5 bases from V and 2 bases from J; junction bases left unmatched: 2. Germline V gene data show CDR1 as LGHDT and CDR2 as YNNKEL (reference sequence). The CDR3 consists of 15 residues. In DNA, the CDR3 is TGTGCCAGCAGCAAGGGACTAGCGGGGGCCTACGAGCAGTACTTC. It yields the protein CASSKGLAGAYEQYF.

The V and J genes are TRBV7-2 and TRBJ2-5; D ambiguous. Trimming stripped 1 base from V and 1 base from J, with 10 bases between. The CDR3 loop spans 15 amino acids. Looked up from germline, CDR1 is SGHTA and CDR2 is FQGNSA. In DNA form, the CDR3 reads TGTGCCAGCAGCTTAGACTCTAGATCCCAAGAGACCCAGTACTTC. It translates to CASSLDSRSQETQYF.

This clone appeared a few times. V gene TRBV6-4 combines with J gene TRBJ1-2, with 7 positions matching TRBD1. The V segment lost 4 bases and the J segment 8 bases; nucleotides outside the gene matches: 7. This CDR3 is 13 amino acids long. The germline CDR1 and CDR2 sequences are MRHNA and SNTAGT. The CDR3 nucleotides are TGTGCCAGCAGTGCTACAGGGGCCCACGGCTACACCTTC. Amino acid sequence: CASSATGAHGYTF.

This clone was counted only a few times. The chain is built from TRBV18 and TRBJ2-3; perhaps TRBD2 as D (5 bases). Trimming took 3 bases from V and 0 from J, leaving 7 bases between them. Germline V gene lookup returns CDR1 KGHSH and CDR2 LQKENI. This CDR3 has 14 residues. CDR3 bases: TGTGCCAGCTCACCCCTAGCTAGCACAGATACGCAGTATTTT. Translating it yields CASSPLASTDTQYF.

The gene calls are TRBV7-9 and TRBJ2-2, with 8 bases matching TRBD2. The V segment lost 1 base and the J segment 5 bases; nucleotides outside the gene matches: 6. CDR3 length: 16 residues. CDR1 is SEHNR, CDR2 FQNEAQ, per germline (reference sequence). The CDR3 DNA reads as TGTGCCAGCAGCTTAGACCTAGCGGGTCTGACCGGGGAGCTGTTTTTT. This translates into CASSLDLAGLTGELFF.

The genes are TRBV12-3 or TRBV12-4 and TRBJ1-2; D is possibly TRBD1 (6 bases). V lost 6 bases, J lost 7 bases, and 12 bases lay in between. This CDR3 comprises 12 residues. The CDR3 DNA is TGTGCCAGCAGAACAGGGTTCGGTGGCTACACCTTC. This gives the protein CASRTGFGGYTF.

CDR3 protein: CASSFTEQGAQSNQPQHF. The CDR3 coding sequence is TGTGCCAGCAGCTTCACGGAACAGGGGGCGCAAAGCAATCAGCCCCAGCATTTT. This chain links TRBV11-2 with TRBJ1-5; TRBD1 matches 9 bases. Looked up from germline, CDR1 is SGHAT and CDR2 is FQNNGV. The J segment lost 1 base and the V segment lost 3 bases, leaving 10 bases of the junction unmatched. The CDR3 spans 18 residues.

The chain couples TRBV3-1 (or the pseudogene TRBV3-2) to TRBJ1-2; 7 positions match TRBD1. The length of the CDR3 is 16 residues. Germline V CDR1 and CDR2: LGHDT, YNNKEL (reference sequence). V lost 1 base, J lost 3 bases, and 8 bases stayed unmatched. Written as DNA, the CDR3 is TGTGCCAGCAGCCAAGTAAGGACAGGCGGACACTATGGCTACACCTTC. This translates into CASSQVRTGGHYGYTF.

This clone occurred a few times. The J gene is TRBJ2-1, the V gene TRBV5-1, with 13 bases identical to TRBD2. With V trimmed by 2 bases and J by 1 base, 3 bases remained unmatched. The CDR3 runs to 17 residues. CDR1 is SGHRS, CDR2 YFSETQ, per germline. The CDR3 region has the DNA TGCGCCAGCAGCTTATCGGGACTAGCGGGGTCCTACAATGAGCAGTTCTTC. Protein product: CASSLSGLAGSYNEQFF.

The J gene is TRBJ2-5, the V gene TRBV29-1, with 8 bases aligning to TRBD2. The CDR3 contains 14 residues. V trimming: 7 bases; J trimming: 5 bases; junction bases outside the gene matches: 12. CDR1 SQVTM and CDR2 ANQGSEA come from the germline V gene. The CDR3 DNA follows: TGCAGCGGCCGATTGGGGCCGGGGGGGGAGACCCAGTACTTC. Translated, it gives CSGRLGPGGETQYF.

The chain couples TRBV5-5 to TRBJ1-6; tentatively, D is TRBD1 (5 bases). V lost 1 base and J lost 0, with 11 bases in between. Germline V lookup: CDR1 SGHKS, CDR2 YYEKEE (reference sequence). The CDR3 is 17 amino acids. The chain's CDR3 is CASSLIMGRSYNSPLHF. CDR3 DNA sequence: TGTGCCAGCAGCTTGATAATGGGGCGCTCCTATAATTCACCCCTCCACTTT.

This sequence joins TRBV7-9 and TRBJ2-7, with D perhaps matching TRBD1 or TRBD2 (9 bases each). Looked up from germline, CDR1 is SEHNR and CDR2 is FQNEAQ (reference sequence). The CDR3 covers 23 residues. Trimming pared 5 bases from V and 3 bases from J, leaving 41 bases between. The CDR3 sequence is CASSTRTGVQGFSAREGLYEQYF. CDR3 bases: TGTGCCAGCAGCACCCGGACAGGGGTTCAAGGCTTTAGCGCGCGGGAGGGCCTCTACGAGCAGTACTTC.

With regard to this clone: The junction and the germline gene differ at one end; a read error may be behind it. The chain employs TRBV7-7 and TRBJ2-3; D gene ambiguous. Germline V gene lookup returns CDR1 SSHAT and CDR2 FNYEAQ (reference sequence). The CDR3 has 14 residues. The CDR3 nucleotides read TGTGCTAGCAGCTTAATGACGGGTCTGAATACGCAGTATTTT. Translating it yields CASSLMTGLNTQYF.

The rearrangement uses TRBV5-1 and TRBJ2-3; D might be TRBD1 (5 bases). CDR3 length: 15 residues. V dropped 4 bases and J dropped 1 base, with 13 bases sitting between them. In germline, CDR1 is SGHRS, CDR2 YFSETQ. CDR3 DNA: TGCGCCAGCAGCCAGGGATCTATCGGCACAGATACGCAGTATTTT. Translated, it gives CASSQGSIGTDTQYF.

The chain joins TRBV2 to TRBJ2-2; 8 nucleotides agree with TRBD1. Per the germline V gene, CDR1 is SNHLY and CDR2 is FYNNEI. The trim removed 6 bases at V and 0 bases at J, leaving 3 bases unmatched. CDR3 length: 15 amino acids. The CDR3 sequence: CASRVQGANTGELFF. The CDR3 DNA reads as TGTGCCAGCAGAGTACAGGGGGCGAACACCGGGGAGCTGTTTTTT.

The chain is built from TRBV7-3 and TRBJ2-1; the D is unclear. V was clipped by 0 bases and J by 3 bases, with 9 bases between them. The CDR3 consists of 15 residues. Germline V CDR1 and CDR2: SGHTA, FQGTGA. In nucleotides, the CDR3 is TGTGCCAGCAGCTTAACGACGGGTCTCTACAATGAGCAGTTCTTC. As protein: CASSLTTGLYNEQFF.

This clone was counted a single time. This sequence joins TRBV10-1 and TRBJ2-1, with a tentative D call TRBD2 (6 bases). V lost 6 bases to trimming and J lost 10 bases, with 16 bases between them. Germline V gives CDR1 WNHNN, CDR2 SYGVQD (reference sequence). This CDR3 region has 13 residues. CDR3 DNA: TGCGCCAGCAGCCGGGGGACTTTCGAAGAGCAGTTCTTC. Translating gives CASSRGTFEEQFF.

The gene calls are TRBV2 and TRBJ2-3, with a weak D call TRBD2 (7 bases). This CDR3 contains 16 residues. The germline V gene has CDR1 SNHLY and CDR2 FYNNEI. V lost 7 bases and J 0 bases, leaving 17 bases between the germline ends. CDR3 amino acids: CASTKGGRLSTDTQYF. The CDR3 DNA reads as TGTGCCAGCACCAAGGGGGGGAGGCTGAGCACAGATACGCAGTATTTT.

This clone turned up a few times. The V gene is TRBV4-1, the J gene TRBJ2-2, with 7 bases fitting TRBD1. Germline V lookup: CDR1 MGHRA, CDR2 YSYEKL. This CDR3 has 15 amino acids. The J segment lost 3 bases and the V segment lost 1 base, leaving 2 bases of the junction unmatched. The CDR3 loop reads CASSQGTGYTGELFF. CDR3 in DNA: TGCGCCAGCAGCCAAGGGACAGGCTACACCGGGGAGCTGTTTTTT.

The chain couples TRBV3-1 (or the pseudogene TRBV3-2) to TRBJ2-1, with D possibly TRBD2 on 6 matching bases. Deletions cut 4 bases from V and 10 bases from J, with 8 bases between. Germline V gives CDR1 LGHDT, CDR2 YNNKEL (reference sequence). The CDR3 runs 11 residues. The CDR3 reads CASSRTSEQFF. The CDR3 nucleotides are TGTGCCAGCAGCCGAACTAGCGAGCAGTTCTTC.

CDR3 loop: CATRLGGLTGANQPQHF. The DNA for the CDR3 is TGTGCCACCCGTCTTGGTGGACTGACAGGGGCTAATCAGCCCCAGCATTTT. The chain uses TRBV27 and TRBJ1-5; the match to TRBD1 covers 8 bases. CDR3 length: 17 amino acids. The germline V gene has CDR1 MNHEY and CDR2 SMNVEV (reference sequence). Trimming at V came to 10 bases and at J to 4 bases, leaving 18 bases not matched to a gene.

The gene calls are TRBV5-1 and TRBJ1-3; D is perhaps TRBD1 (6 bases). The CDR3 covers 16 residues. The germline V gene encodes CDR1 SGHRS and CDR2 YFSETQ. The V end lost 0 bases, the J end lost 8 bases, and 18 bases lay between the germline ends. The CDR3 nucleotides are TGCGCCAGCAGCTTGGTTCCTCCTTCAGGGGCCGACACCATATATTTT. Translating it yields CASSLVPPSGADTIYF.